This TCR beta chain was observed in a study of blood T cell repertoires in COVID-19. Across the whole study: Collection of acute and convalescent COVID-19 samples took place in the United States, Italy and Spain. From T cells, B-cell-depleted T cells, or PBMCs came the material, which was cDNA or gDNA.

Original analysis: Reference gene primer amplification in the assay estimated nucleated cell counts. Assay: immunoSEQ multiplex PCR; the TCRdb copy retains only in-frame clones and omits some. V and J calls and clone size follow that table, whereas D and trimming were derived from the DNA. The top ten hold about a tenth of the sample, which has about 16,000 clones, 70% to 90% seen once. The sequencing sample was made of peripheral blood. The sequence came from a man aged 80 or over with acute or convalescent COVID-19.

This CDR3 reads CASSPTGLAGDGEQFF. The CDR3 DNA sequence: TGTGCCAGCTCACCTACCGGGCTAGCGGGAGATGGTGAGCAGTTCTTC. The genes are TRBV18 and TRBJ2-1, with 10 bases matching TRBD2. Trimming cost V 3 bases and J 9 bases; bases outside gene matches: 11. CDR3 length: 16 amino acids. Germline-derived CDR1 and CDR2 are KGHSH and LQKENI.